Sequencing of this T cell receptor (beta chain) was carried out in a study of blood T cells in healthy people across ages. Turning to the study itself: T cells yielded about one barcoded beta molecule per two cells through template switching.

The CDR3 has 13 residues. V dropped 5 bases and J dropped 6 bases, with 13 bases sitting between them. CDR1 and CDR2 from the germline V gene are DFQATT and SNEGSKA (reference sequence). A sample-barcoded 5' primer and a J-beta primer mix were used in a second PCR of about 7 to 12 cycles. TCRdb analysed the 5' RACE reads with MiXCR anew, one entry per CDR3 protein. The sample shows about 1 million distinct CDR3 sequences, 20% to 25% of them seen only once. This same sample was also taken into another study, of T cells of mothers and their children.

Sequenced sample: blood. The origin of this receptor is a girl aged 2-10 years in good health. The chain employs TRBV20-1 and TRBJ2-2; D possibly corresponds to TRBD1 (6 bases). CDR3 loop: CSAGLGQSGELFF. The DNA of the CDR3 is TGCAGTGCTGGCCTGGGACAATCCGGGGAGCTGTTTTTT.